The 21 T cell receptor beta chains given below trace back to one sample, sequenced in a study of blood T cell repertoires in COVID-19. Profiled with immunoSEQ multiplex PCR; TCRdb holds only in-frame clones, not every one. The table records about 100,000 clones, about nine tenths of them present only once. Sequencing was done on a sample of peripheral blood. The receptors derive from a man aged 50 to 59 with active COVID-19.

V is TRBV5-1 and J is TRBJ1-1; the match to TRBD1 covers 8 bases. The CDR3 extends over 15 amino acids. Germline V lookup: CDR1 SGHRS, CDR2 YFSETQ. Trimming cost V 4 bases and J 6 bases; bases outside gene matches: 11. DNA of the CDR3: TGCGCCAGCAGCGAGGGGTCGACAGGGGCTTCTGAAGCTTTCTTT. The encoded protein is CASSEGSTGASEAFF.

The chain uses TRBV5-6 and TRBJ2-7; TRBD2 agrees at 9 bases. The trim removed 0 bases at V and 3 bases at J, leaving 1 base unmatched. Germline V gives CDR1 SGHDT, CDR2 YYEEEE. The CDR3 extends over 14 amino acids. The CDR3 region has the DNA TGTGCCAGCAGCTTGGGTAGCGGGGGCTACGAGCAGTACTTC. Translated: CASSLGSGGYEQYF.

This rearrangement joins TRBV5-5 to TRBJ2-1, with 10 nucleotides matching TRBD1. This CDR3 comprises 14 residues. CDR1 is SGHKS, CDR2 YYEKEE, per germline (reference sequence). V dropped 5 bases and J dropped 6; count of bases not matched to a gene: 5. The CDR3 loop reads CASSPGQGVNEQFF. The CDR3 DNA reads TGTGCCAGCAGTCCAGGACAGGGGGTCAATGAGCAGTTCTTC.

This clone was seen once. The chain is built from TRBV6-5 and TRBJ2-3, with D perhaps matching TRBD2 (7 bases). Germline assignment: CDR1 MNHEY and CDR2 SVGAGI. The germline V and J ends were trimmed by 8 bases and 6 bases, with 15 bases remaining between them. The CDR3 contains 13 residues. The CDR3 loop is CASRGGGRDTQYF. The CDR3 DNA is TGTGCCAGCCGAGGGGGAGGGCGGGATACGCAGTATTTT.

The CDR3 here is CASSPRVRDPTTQQFF. The CDR3 coding sequence is TGTGCCAGCTCACCGAGAGTCCGGGATCCGACCACTCAGCAGTTCTTC. The chain is built from TRBV18 and TRBJ2-1; D is possibly TRBD2 (5 bases). The CDR3 contains 16 residues. The germline V gene has CDR1 KGHSH and CDR2 LQKENI. Trimming cost V 3 bases and J 11 bases, with 23 bases left between them.

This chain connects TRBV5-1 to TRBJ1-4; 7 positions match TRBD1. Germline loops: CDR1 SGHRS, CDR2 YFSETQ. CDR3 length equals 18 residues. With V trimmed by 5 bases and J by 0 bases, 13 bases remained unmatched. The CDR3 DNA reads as TGCGCCAGCAGTCGTAACAGGGGTGGCCATGCAACTAATGAAAAACTGTTTTTT. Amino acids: CASSRNRGGHATNEKLFF.

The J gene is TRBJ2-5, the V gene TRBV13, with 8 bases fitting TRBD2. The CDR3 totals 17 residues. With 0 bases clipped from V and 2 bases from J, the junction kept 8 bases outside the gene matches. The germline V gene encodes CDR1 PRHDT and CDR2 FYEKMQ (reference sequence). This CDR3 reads CASSLGTSGGNQETQYF. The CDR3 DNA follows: TGTGCCAGCAGCTTAGGCACCAGCGGGGGAAATCAAGAGACCCAGTACTTC.

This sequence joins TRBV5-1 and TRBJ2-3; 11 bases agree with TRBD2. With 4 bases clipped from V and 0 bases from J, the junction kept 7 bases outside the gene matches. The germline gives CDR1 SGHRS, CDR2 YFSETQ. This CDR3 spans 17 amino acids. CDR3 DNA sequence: TGCGCCAGCAGCCGGGGGACTAGCGGTTCTAGCACAGATACGCAGTATTTT. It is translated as CASSRGTSGSSTDTQYF.

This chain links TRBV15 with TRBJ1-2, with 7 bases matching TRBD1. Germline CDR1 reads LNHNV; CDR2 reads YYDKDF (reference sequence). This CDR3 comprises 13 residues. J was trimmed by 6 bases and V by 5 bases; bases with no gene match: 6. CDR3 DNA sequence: TGTGCCACCAGCGGACAGGTCCGCGATGGCTACACCTTC. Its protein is CATSGQVRDGYTF. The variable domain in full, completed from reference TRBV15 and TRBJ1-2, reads DAMVIQNPRYQVTQFGKPVTLSCSQTLNHNVMYWYQQKSSQAPKLLFHYYDKDFNNEADTPDNFQSRRPNTSFCFLDIRSPGLGDTAMYLCATSGQVRDGYTFGSGTRLTVV.

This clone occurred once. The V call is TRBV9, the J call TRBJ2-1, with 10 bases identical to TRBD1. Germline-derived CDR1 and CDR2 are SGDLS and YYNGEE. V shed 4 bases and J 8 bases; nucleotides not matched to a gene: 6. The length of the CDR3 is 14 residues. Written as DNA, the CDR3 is TGTGCCAGCAGCACCCGACAGGGGGCCTATGAGCAGTTCTTC. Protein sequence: CASSTRQGAYEQFF.

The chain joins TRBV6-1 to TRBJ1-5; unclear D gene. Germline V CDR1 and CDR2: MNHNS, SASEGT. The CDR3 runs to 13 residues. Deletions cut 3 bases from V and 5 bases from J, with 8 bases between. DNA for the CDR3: TGTGCCAGCAGTGAGACTGTCTATCAGCCCCAGCATTTT. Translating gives CASSETVYQPQHF.

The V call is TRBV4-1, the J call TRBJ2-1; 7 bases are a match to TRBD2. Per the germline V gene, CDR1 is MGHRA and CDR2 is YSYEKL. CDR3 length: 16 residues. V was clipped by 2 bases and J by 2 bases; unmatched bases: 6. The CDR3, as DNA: TGCGCCAGCAGCCAACTAGCGGAGAACCCCTACAATGAGCAGTTCTTC. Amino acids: CASSQLAENPYNEQFF.

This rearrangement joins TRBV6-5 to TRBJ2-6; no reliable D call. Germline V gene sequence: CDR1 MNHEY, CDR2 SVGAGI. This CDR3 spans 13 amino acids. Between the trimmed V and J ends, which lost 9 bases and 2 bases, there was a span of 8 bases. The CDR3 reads CASRATGANVLTF. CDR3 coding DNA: TGTGCCAGTCGAGCGACTGGGGCCAACGTCCTGACTTTC.

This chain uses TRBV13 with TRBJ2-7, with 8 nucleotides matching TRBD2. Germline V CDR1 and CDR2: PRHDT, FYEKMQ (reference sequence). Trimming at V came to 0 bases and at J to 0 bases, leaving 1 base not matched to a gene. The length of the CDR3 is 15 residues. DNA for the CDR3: TGTGCCAGCAGCTTAGGCGGGAGGGCCTCCTACGAGCAGTACGTC. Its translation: CASSLGGRASYEQYV.

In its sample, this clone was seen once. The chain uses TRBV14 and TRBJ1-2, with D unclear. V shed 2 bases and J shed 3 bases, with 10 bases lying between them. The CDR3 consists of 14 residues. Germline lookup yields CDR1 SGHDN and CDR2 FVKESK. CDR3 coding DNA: TGTGCCAGCAGCCAACACAGTAGTGACTATGGCTACACCTTC. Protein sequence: CASSQHSSDYGYTF.

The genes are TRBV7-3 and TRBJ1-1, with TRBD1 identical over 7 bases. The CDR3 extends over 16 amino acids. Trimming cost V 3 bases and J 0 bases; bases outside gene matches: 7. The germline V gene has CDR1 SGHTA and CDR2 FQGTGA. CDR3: CASSLQPGQMNTEAFF. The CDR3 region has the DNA TGTGCCAGCAGCTTGCAGCCGGGACAGATGAACACTGAAGCTTTCTTT.

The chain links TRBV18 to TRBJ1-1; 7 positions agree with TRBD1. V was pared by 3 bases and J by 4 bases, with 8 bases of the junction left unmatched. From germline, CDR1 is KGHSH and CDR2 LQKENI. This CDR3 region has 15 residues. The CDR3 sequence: CASSPPGGWRTEAFF. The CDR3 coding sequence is TGTGCCAGCTCACCTCCAGGGGGGTGGCGCACTGAAGCTTTCTTT.

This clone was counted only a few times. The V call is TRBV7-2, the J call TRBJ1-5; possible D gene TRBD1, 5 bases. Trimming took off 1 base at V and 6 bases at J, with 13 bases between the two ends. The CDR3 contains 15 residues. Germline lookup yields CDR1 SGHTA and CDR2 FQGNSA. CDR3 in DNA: TGTGCCAGCAGCTTAGGGGCAGGGTTTACTCAGCCCCAGCATTTT. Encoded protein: CASSLGAGFTQPQHF.

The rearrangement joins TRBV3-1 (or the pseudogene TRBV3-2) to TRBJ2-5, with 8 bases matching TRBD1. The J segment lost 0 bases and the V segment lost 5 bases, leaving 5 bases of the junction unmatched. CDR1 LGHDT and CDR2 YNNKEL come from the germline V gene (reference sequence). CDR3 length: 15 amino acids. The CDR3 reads CASSKRTGHQETQYF. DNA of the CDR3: TGTGCCAGCAGCAAGAGGACAGGGCACCAAGAGACCCAGTACTTC.

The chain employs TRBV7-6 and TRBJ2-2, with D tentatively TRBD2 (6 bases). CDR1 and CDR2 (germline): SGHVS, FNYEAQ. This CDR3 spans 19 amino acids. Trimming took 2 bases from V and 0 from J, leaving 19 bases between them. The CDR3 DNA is TGTGCCAGCAGCTTATTTGGCCCAGCGGGCCACGCGAACACCGGGGAGCTGTTTTTT. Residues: CASSLFGPAGHANTGELFF. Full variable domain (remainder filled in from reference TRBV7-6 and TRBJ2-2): GAGVSQSPRYKVTKRGQDVALRCDPISGHVSLYWYRQALGQGPEFLTYFNYEAQQDKSGLPNDRFSAERPEGSISTLTIQRTEQRDSAMYRCASSLFGPAGHANTGELFFGEGSRLTVL.

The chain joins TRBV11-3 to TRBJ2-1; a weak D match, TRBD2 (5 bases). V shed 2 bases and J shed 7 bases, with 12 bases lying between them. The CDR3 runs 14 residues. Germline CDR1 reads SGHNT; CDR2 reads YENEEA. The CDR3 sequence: CASSLLRAKNEQFF. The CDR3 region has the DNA TGTGCCAGCAGCTTATTGCGGGCAAAGAATGAGCAGTTCTTC.